A selection of T cell receptor beta chains follows, all from one sample in a study of cytomegalovirus exposure and HLA in healthy donors. The assay was immunoSEQ multiplex PCR, and TCRdb's table has in-frame clones only and misses some. Found here are tens of thousands of clones, approximately 70% of them singletons; the top ten hold under 10%. The sequenced sample was PBMCs. These receptors all stem from a man aged 55-75 years in good health and CMV-seronegative. CDR3s include the opening cysteine and the closing phenylalanine or tryptophan. The D gene is left open where the match is weak. Expanded clones get a size class; other rows say once, few or many, or leave the size out.

>TRBV7-2|17|TRBD1|-|TRBJ2-7
CASSLRRQGAIGYEQYF
TGTGCCAGCAGCTTACGGCGACAGGGGGCCATTGGGTACGAGCAGTACTTC
>TRBV5-1|13|-|-|TRBJ2-5
CASSFQGQETQYF
TGCGCCAGCAGCTTCCAGGGACAAGAGACCCAGTACTTC
>TRBV12-5|15|TRBD2|few|TRBJ2-3
CASALGEGGTDTQYF
TGTGCTAGTGCCCTTGGGGAGGGTGGGACAGATACGCAGTATTTT
>TRBV4-2|15|TRBD1|-|TRBJ2-5
CASSRTTGSEETQYF
TGTGCCAGCAGCCGGACGACAGGGTCAGAAGAGACCCAGTACTTC
>TRBV10-3|15|-|-|TRBJ1-3
CAISGGESSGNTIYF
TGTGCCATCAGTGGCGGGGAGAGCTCTGGAAACACCATATATTTT
>TRBV30|13|-|-|TRBJ2-7
CAWSEGRQDGQYF
TGTGCCTGGAGTGAGGGCAGACAGGACGGCCAGTACTTC
>TRBV6-5|15|-|-|TRBJ1-2
CASSHPRQEVYGYTF
TGTGCCAGCAGCCATCCCCGACAGGAGGTCTATGGCTACACCTTC
>TRBV11-2|16|-|few|TRBJ2-1
CASSPQGSSSYNEQFF
TGTGCCAGCAGCCCTCAGGGGTCGTCGTCCTACAATGAGCAGTTCTTC
>TRBV11-2|15|-|-|TRBJ2-7
CASSLDPEETYEQYF
TGTGCCAGCAGCTTAGATCCCGAGGAAACCTACGAGCAGTACTTC
>TRBV19|16|TRBD1|once|TRBJ2-7
CASSLTLGTGSHEQYF
TGTGCCAGTAGTCTAACCCTCGGGACAGGGTCCCACGAGCAGTACTTC
>TRBV5-1|12|-|-|TRBJ2-7
CASSSDSYEQYF
TGCGCCAGCAGCTCCGACAGCTACGAGCAGTACTTC
>TRBV5-1|15|TRBD2|-|TRBJ2-3
CASSSSGLATDTQYF
TGCGCCAGCAGCTCATCGGGACTAGCAACAGATACGCAGTATTTT
>TRBV27|13|-|-|TRBJ1-2
CASSRQTFDGYTF
TGTGCCAGCAGTCGACAGACATTCGATGGCTACACCTTC